Each of the 9 T cell receptor beta chains below was sequenced from the same sample in a study of OX40 agonist ivuxolimab in advanced cancers. Clones were sequenced by immunoSEQ multiplex PCR, and TCRdb holds only the in-frame ones, with some missing. The sample shows about 21,000 clones, about 89% of them seen only once. Sequencing was performed on CD4+ or CD8+ T cells sorted from blood, taken in a trial of the OX40 agonist ivuxolimab. The origin of the receptors is an adult with an advanced solid tumor such as melanoma, head and neck, liver or kidney cancer.

The chain is built from TRBV6-1 and TRBJ1-1; no firm D call. The V end lost 5 bases, the J end lost 1 base, and 8 bases lay between the germline ends. The CDR3 contains 13 residues. Germline V gene sequence: CDR1 MNHNS, CDR2 SASEGT. CDR3 sequence reads: CASSYVANTEAFF. The CDR3, as DNA: TGTGCCAGCAGTTATGTAGCGAACACTGAAGCTTTCTTT.

V gene TRBV6-6 combines with J gene TRBJ2-5; D remains ambiguous. The V gene lost 2 bases and the J gene lost 3 bases, with 10 bases spanning the gap. The length of the CDR3 is 14 residues. CDR1 is MNHNY and CDR2 is SVGAGI in the germline V gene (reference sequence). CDR3 nucleotides: TGTGCCAGCAGTTACGTTAGGGTAAAAGAGACCCAGTACTTC. Protein sequence: CASSYVRVKETQYF.

The chain combines TRBV7-9 with TRBJ2-7; no clear D. V was clipped by 5 bases and J by 0 bases, with 11 bases between them. This CDR3 is built from 14 residues. Germline loops: CDR1 SEHNR, CDR2 FQNEAQ (reference sequence). CDR3: CASSPSGLSYEQYF. In DNA form, the CDR3 reads TGTGCCAGCAGCCCTTCGGGCCTCTCCTACGAGCAGTACTTC.

The CDR3 region has the DNA TGTGCCAGCAGCTTAGAGTGGAGTTTAGGTTCACCCCTCCACTTT. Protein: CASSLEWSLGSPLHF. The chain uses TRBV7-9 and TRBJ1-6, with D hard to call. The CDR3 loop spans 15 amino acids. The V end lost 1 base, the J end lost 9 bases, and 13 bases lay between the germline ends. The germline V gene has CDR1 SEHNR and CDR2 FQNEAQ (reference sequence). Full variable domain (rest looked up from reference TRBV7-9 and TRBJ1-6): DTGVSQNPRHKITKRGQNVTFRCDPISEHNRLYWYRQTLGQGPEFLTYFQNEAQLEKSRLLSDRFSAERPKGSFSTLEIQRTEQGDSAMYLCASSLEWSLGSPLHFGNGTRLTVT.

This clone was recorded only once. V and J are TRBV7-2 and TRBJ2-5, with TRBD2 identical over 9 bases. The CDR3 sequence is 14 residues long. The germline gives CDR1 SGHTA, CDR2 FQGNSA. The V gene end was trimmed by 3 bases and the J gene end by 7 bases; junction bases not matched to a gene: 6. CDR3 DNA: TGTGCCAGCAGCTTTGGCGGGGGGGTAGGGACCCAGTACTTC. Protein: CASSFGGGVGTQYF. The variable domain in full, completed from reference TRBV7-2 and TRBJ2-5, reads GAGVSQSPSNKVTEKGKDVELRCDPISGHTALYWYRQSLGQGLEFLIYFQGNSAPDKSGLPSDRFSAERTGGSVSTLTIQRTQQEDSAVYLCASSFGGGVGTQYFGPGTRLLVL.

The chain links TRBV7-6 to TRBJ1-1; 9 bases line up with TRBD1. CDR3 size: 16 residues. Germline V CDR1 and CDR2: SGHVS, FNYEAQ. The J segment lost 4 bases and the V segment lost 1 base, leaving 7 bases of the junction unmatched. CDR3 amino acids: CASSLGSGTGFTEAFF. CDR3 nucleotides: TGTGCCAGCAGCTTAGGTTCCGGGACAGGGTTCACTGAAGCTTTCTTT. The full variable domain, its missing parts supplied by reference TRBV7-6 and TRBJ1-1, is GAGVSQSPRYKVTKRGQDVALRCDPISGHVSLYWYRQALGQGPEFLTYFNYEAQQDKSGLPNDRFSAERPEGSISTLTIQRTEQRDSAMYRCASSLGSGTGFTEAFFGQGTRLTVV.

The chain employs TRBV4-1 and TRBJ1-1, with D uncertain. The CDR3 totals 13 residues. Per the germline V gene, CDR1 is MGHRA and CDR2 is YSYEKL. V lost 0 bases and J lost 10, with 12 bases in between. CDR3 residues: CASSQEREFRAFF. The DNA of the CDR3 is TGCGCCAGCAGCCAAGAGAGGGAGTTTCGAGCTTTCTTT.

The chain links TRBV4-1 to TRBJ1-3; no definite D call. Germline lookup yields CDR1 MGHRA and CDR2 YSYEKL. The CDR3 spans 13 residues. V was shortened by 4 bases and J by 3 bases, with 7 bases between the two germline ends. The CDR3 here is CASSLGLGNTIYF. The CDR3 region has the DNA TGCGCCAGCAGCCTAGGACTTGGAAACACCATATATTTT.

The V gene is TRBV7-2, the J gene TRBJ2-3; TRBD2 aligns across 15 bases. Germline lookup yields CDR1 SGHTA and CDR2 FQGNSA. Trimming at V came to 3 bases and at J to 5 bases, leaving 6 bases not matched to a gene. This CDR3 is 17 amino acids long. The CDR3 DNA reads TGTGCCAGCAGCTTCTCCGGACTAGCGGGGGGGTTAGATACGCAGTATTTT. Its protein product is CASSFSGLAGGLDTQYF.